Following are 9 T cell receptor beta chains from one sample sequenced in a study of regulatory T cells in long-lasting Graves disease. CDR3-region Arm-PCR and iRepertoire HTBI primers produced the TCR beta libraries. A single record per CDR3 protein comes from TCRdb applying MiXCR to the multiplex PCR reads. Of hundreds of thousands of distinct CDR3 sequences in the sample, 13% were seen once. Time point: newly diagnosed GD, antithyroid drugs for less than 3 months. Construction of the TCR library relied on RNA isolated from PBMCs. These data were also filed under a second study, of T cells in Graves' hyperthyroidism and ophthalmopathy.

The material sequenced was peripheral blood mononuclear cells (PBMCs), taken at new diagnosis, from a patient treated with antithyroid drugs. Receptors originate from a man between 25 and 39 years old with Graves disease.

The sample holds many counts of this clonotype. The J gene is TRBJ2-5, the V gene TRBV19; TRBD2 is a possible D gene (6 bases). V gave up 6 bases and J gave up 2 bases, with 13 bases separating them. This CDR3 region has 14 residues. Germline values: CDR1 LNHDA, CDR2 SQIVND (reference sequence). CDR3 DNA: TGTGCCAGTAGACTTAGCGGAGTTCAAGAGACCCAGTACTTC. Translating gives CASRLSGVQETQYF.

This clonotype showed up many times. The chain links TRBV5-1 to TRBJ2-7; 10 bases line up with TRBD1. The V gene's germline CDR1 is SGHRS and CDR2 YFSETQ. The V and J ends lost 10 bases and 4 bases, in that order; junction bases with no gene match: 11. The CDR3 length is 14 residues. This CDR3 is CAGQFGQGEYEQYF. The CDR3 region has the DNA TGCGCCGGACAGTTTGGACAGGGGGAGTACGAGCAGTACTTC.

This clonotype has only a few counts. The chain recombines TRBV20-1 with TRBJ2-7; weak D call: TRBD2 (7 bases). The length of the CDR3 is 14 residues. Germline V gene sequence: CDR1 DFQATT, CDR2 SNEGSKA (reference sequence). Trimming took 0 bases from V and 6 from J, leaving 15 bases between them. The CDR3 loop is CSARDIKGGGEQYF. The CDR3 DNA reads TGCAGTGCTAGAGATATAAAGGGAGGGGGCGAGCAGTACTTC.

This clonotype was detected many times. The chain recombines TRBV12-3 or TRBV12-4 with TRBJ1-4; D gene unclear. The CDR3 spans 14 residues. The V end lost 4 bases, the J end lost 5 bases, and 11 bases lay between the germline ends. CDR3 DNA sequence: TGTGCCAGCAGTTATGGTTACCGGAATGAAAAACTGTTTTTT. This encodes CASSYGYRNEKLFF.

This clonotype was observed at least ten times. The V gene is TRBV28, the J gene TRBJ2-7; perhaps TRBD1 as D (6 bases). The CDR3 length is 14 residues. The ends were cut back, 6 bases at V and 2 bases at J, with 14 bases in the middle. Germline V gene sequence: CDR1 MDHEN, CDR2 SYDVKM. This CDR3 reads CASRRTQGTYEQYF. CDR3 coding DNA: TGTGCCAGCAGGCGGACCCAGGGGACCTACGAGCAGTACTTC.

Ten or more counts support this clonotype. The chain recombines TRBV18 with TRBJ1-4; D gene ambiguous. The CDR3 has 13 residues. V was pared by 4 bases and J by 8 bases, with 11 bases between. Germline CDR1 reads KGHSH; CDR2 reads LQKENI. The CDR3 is CASSRAEDEKLFF. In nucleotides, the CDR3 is TGTGCCAGCTCACGGGCCGAAGACGAAAAACTGTTTTTT.

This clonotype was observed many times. The CDR3 is CASSRTSGRANEQFF. DNA of the CDR3: TGTGCCAGCAGCCGAACTAGCGGGAGGGCCAATGAGCAGTTCTTC. The V gene is TRBV28, the J gene TRBJ2-1; 13 bases fit TRBD2. With 6 bases clipped from V and 6 bases from J, the junction kept 5 bases outside the gene matches. The CDR3 extends over 15 amino acids. Germline loops: CDR1 MDHEN, CDR2 SYDVKM.

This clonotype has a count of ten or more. CDR3 region: CASSPRQGWTEAFF. The DNA for the CDR3 is TGTGCCAGTAGTCCGCGACAGGGGTGGACTGAAGCTTTCTTT. The chain carries TRBV19 and TRBJ1-1, with 8 bases lining up with TRBD1. CDR1 is LNHDA, CDR2 SQIVND, per germline (reference sequence). V lost 5 bases and J lost 5; bases outside the gene matches: 7. The CDR3 is 14 residues long.

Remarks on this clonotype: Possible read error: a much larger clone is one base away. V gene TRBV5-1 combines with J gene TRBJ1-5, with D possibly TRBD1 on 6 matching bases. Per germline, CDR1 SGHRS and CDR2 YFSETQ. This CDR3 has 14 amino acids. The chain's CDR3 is CANNPRGSNQPPHF. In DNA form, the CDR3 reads TGCGCCAATAACCCCAGGGGTAGCAATCAGCCCCCGCATTTT. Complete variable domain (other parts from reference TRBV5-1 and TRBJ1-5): KAGVTQTPRYLIKTRGQQVTLSCSPISGHRSVSWYQQTPGQGLQFLFEYFSETQRNKGNFPGRFSGRQFSNSRSEMNVSTLELGDSALYLCANNPRGSNQPPHFGDGTRLSIL.